This T cell receptor (beta chain) was found in a study of T cell responses to AZD1222 COVID-19 vaccine. The length of the CDR3 is 14 residues. Germline values: CDR1 MNHEY, CDR2 SVGAGI. The V and J ends lost 5 bases and 4 bases, in that order; junction bases with no gene match: 6. TCRdb keeps only in-frame clones here, not all; method: immunoSEQ multiplex PCR. Among under 150,000 clones listed, 80% to 95% were seen once. The chain uses TRBV6-5 and TRBJ1-1, with 8 bases matching TRBD1. The receptor was derived from an adult who received the AZD1222 COVID-19 vaccine. The source was peripheral blood, collected 28 days after the second AZD1222 dose. DNA of the CDR3: TGTGCCAGCAGTACCTCGACAGGGGCCACTGAAGCTTTCTTT. This encodes CASSTSTGATEAFF.